This entry lists 32 T cell receptor beta chains sequenced from one sample in a study of blood T cell repertoires in COVID-19. Sequencing used immunoSEQ multiplex PCR; TCRdb keeps in-frame clones, though not all of them. There are 120,000 to 150,000 clones in the sample; more than 65% occur only once, and about 7.8% lies in the top ten. The source material was peripheral blood. The receptors come from a woman aged 50 to 60 in a cohort sampled during active or convalescent COVID-19.

The chain recombines TRBV6-6 with TRBJ1-6; weak D call: TRBD1 (5 bases). This CDR3 has 15 residues. Per germline, CDR1 MNHNY and CDR2 SVGAGI (reference sequence). Between the trimmed V and J ends, which lost 6 bases and 7 bases, there was a span of 16 bases. CDR3 DNA sequence: TGTGCCAGCAGCCCCGAACCTGACAGAAATTCACCCCTCCACTTT. Translation gives CASSPEPDRNSPLHF.

J is TRBJ2-2 and V is TRBV12-3 or TRBV12-4; tentatively, D is TRBD1 (6 bases). This CDR3 region has 13 residues. V was trimmed by 2 bases and J by 5 bases, leaving 6 bases between them. The CDR3 DNA follows: TGTGCCAGCAGTTTAACAGGGACCGGGGAGCTGTTTTTT. Its protein product is CASSLTGTGELFF.

The chain combines TRBV5-4 with TRBJ2-3, with a tentative D call TRBD2 (6 bases). This CDR3 is 16 amino acids long. Germline V gives CDR1 SGHNT, CDR2 YYREEE (reference sequence). V lost 3 bases, J lost 4 bases, and 18 bases lay in between. This chain's CDR3 is CASSSRDSKGADTQYF. CDR3 nucleotides: TGTGCCAGCAGCTCCCGGGACTCAAAGGGAGCAGATACGCAGTATTTT.

J is TRBJ2-1 and V is TRBV7-2, with 9 bases aligning to TRBD2. The junction had 15 bases not matched to a gene; V was cut back by 2 bases and J by 16 bases. The germline V gene has CDR1 SGHTA and CDR2 FQGNSA. The CDR3 length is 15 residues. CDR3 region: CASSLRRERGARLFF. In nucleotides, the CDR3 is TGTGCCAGCAGCTTACGCCGGGAGCGGGGGGCCCGGCTTTTCTTC. Drawing the rest from reference TRBV7-2 and TRBJ2-1, the complete variable domain is GAGVSQSPSNKVTEKGKDVELRCDPISGHTALYWYRQSLGQGLEFLIYFQGNSAPDKSGLPSDRFSAERTGGSVSTLTIQRTQQEDSAVYLCASSLRRERGARLFFGPGTRLTVL.

V and J are TRBV6-1 and TRBJ2-2; 12 bases line up with TRBD2. This CDR3 has 18 amino acids. The V gene end was trimmed by 0 bases and the J gene end by 3 bases; junction bases not matched to a gene: 5. Germline CDR1 is MNHNS and CDR2 is SASEGT. The CDR3 region has the DNA TGTGCCAGCAGTGAAGCTAACCTAGCGGGGGGGTACACCGGGGAGCTGTTTTTT. It codes for CASSEANLAGGYTGELFF.

This clone has a handful of counts. This chain joins TRBV7-9 and TRBJ1-1; TRBD1 might be the D (6 bases). Germline V gene sequence: CDR1 SEHNR, CDR2 FQNEAQ (reference sequence). Trimming removed 5 bases at V and 4 bases at J, with 14 bases between. The CDR3 has 14 residues. CDR3 bases: TGTGCCAGCAGCCTGGGACAAGCTCCCACTGAAGCTTTCTTT. Protein product: CASSLGQAPTEAFF.

V and J are TRBV18 and TRBJ2-1; 9 nucleotides align to TRBD1. Germline CDR1 reads KGHSH; CDR2 reads LQKENI. The CDR3 has 15 residues. The ends lost 4 bases at V and 3 bases at J; junction bases unmatched: 4. CDR3 bases: TGTGCCAGCTCACTACAGGGGGCGAGCTACAATGAGCAGTTCTTC. This translates into CASSLQGASYNEQFF.

V usage is TRBV9 and J usage is TRBJ1-2; TRBD1 might be the D (5 bases). CDR3 length equals 15 residues. Germline V gene data show CDR1 as SGDLS and CDR2 as YYNGEE. Trimming stripped 0 bases from V and 3 bases from J, with 12 bases between. The chain's CDR3 is CASSVDGRADYGYTF. In DNA form, the CDR3 reads TGTGCCAGCAGCGTAGATGGCAGGGCGGACTATGGCTACACCTTC. Complete variable domain (other parts from reference TRBV9 and TRBJ1-2): DSGVTQTPKHLITATGQRVTLRCSPRSGDLSVYWYQQSLDQGLQFLIQYYNGEERAKGNILERFSAQQFPDLHSELNLSSLELGDSALYFCASSVDGRADYGYTFGSGTRLTVV.

This chain joins TRBV10-3 and TRBJ2-3, with a possible D match to TRBD1 (6 bases). The CDR3 runs 15 residues. Trimming cost V 4 bases and J 0 bases, with 11 bases left between them. CDR1 ENHRY and CDR2 SYGVKD come from the germline V gene. CDR3: CAISAGQHSTDTQYF. In DNA, the CDR3 is TGTGCCATCAGTGCCGGACAGCATAGCACAGATACGCAGTATTTT.

The rearrangement uses TRBV6-5 and TRBJ1-2, with D hard to call. The CDR3 runs 13 residues. CDR1 and CDR2 from the germline V gene are MNHEY and SVGAGI. Trimming removed 2 bases at V and 2 bases at J, with 6 bases between. CDR3 nucleotide sequence: TGTGCCAGCAGTTACGGAGAAAACTATGGCTACACCTTC. Protein: CASSYGENYGYTF.

The DNA of the CDR3 is TGTGCCAGCAGTGTTCGGACAGGTGGAGATACGCAGTATTTT. Translated: CASSVRTGGDTQYF. This chain uses TRBV2 with TRBJ2-3; 7 bases fit TRBD1. V was pared by 4 bases and J by 5 bases, with 6 bases of the junction left unmatched. The length of the CDR3 is 14 residues. Germline assignment: CDR1 SNHLY and CDR2 FYNNEI. Using reference TRBV2 and TRBJ2-3 for the parts outside the CDR3, the full variable domain is EPEVTQTPSHQVTQMGQEVILRCVPISNHLYFYWYRQILGQKVEFLVSFYNNEISEKSEIFDDQFSVERPDGSNFTLKIRSTKLEDSAMYFCASSVRTGGDTQYFGPGTRLTVL.

This clone was recorded a few times. The rearrangement links TRBV9 to TRBJ2-1; D is undetermined. With 4 bases removed from V and 4 bases from J, the gap between germline ends came to 9 bases. CDR1 and CDR2 (germline): SGDLS, YYNGEE. CDR3 length: 13 amino acids. For the CDR3, the DNA is TGTGCCAGCAGCCCCAGCGATTACAATGAGCAGTTCTTC. It codes for CASSPSDYNEQFF.

The chain couples TRBV25-1 to TRBJ1-3; D remains unclear. The CDR3 contains 16 residues. Trimming left V 3 bases short and J 1 base short, with 13 bases between. The germline gives CDR1 MGHDK, CDR2 SYGVNS. CDR3 protein: CASSDSSVVSGNTIYF. CDR3 sequence (DNA): TGTGCCAGCAGTGATAGTTCCGTGGTATCTGGAAACACCATATATTTT.

V gene TRBV20-1 combines with J gene TRBJ2-1; no definite D call. The germline CDR1 and CDR2 sequences are DFQATT and SNEGSKA (reference sequence). V gave up 8 bases and J gave up 2 bases, with 7 bases separating them. CDR3 length equals 11 residues. CDR3 nucleotide sequence: TGCAGTCTTGGCACCTACAATGAGCAGTTCTTC. This encodes CSLGTYNEQFF.

V usage is TRBV4-3 and J usage is TRBJ2-1, with TRBD2 identical over 9 bases. Unmatched junction bases numbered 4, after V lost 4 bases and J lost 0 bases. Germline V CDR1 and CDR2: LGHNA, YSLEER. The CDR3 loop spans 16 amino acids. In nucleotides, the CDR3 is TGCGCCAGCAGCCGCGCGGGGGGGAGCTCCTACAATGAGCAGTTCTTC. It codes for CASSRAGGSSYNEQFF.

This rearrangement joins TRBV5-1 to TRBJ2-1; D is perhaps TRBD2 (6 bases). CDR3 length: 16 residues. Trimming removed 0 bases at V and 5 bases at J, with 15 bases between. Germline V CDR1 and CDR2: SGHRS, YFSETQ. The DNA of the CDR3 is TGCGCCAGCAGCTTGGGAGGGCTAGCGAGTCACAATGAGCAGTTCTTC. Translating gives CASSLGGLASHNEQFF.

The chain links TRBV30 to TRBJ1-6; TRBD1 matches 7 bases. The CDR3 is made up of 18 amino acids. Germline CDR1 reads GTSNPN; CDR2 reads SVGIG (reference sequence). J gave up 0 bases and V 2 bases, and 10 bases lay outside the gene matches. The DNA for the CDR3 is TGTGCCTGGAGTCGGCAGGGGGTATGGAGCTCCTATAATTCACCCCTCCACTTT. Translation: CAWSRQGVWSSYNSPLHF.

This clone was counted between two and nine times. At the DNA level, this CDR3 is encoded by other sequences in the same sample as well. The chain couples TRBV12-3 or TRBV12-4 to TRBJ1-6; D remains ambiguous. With 3 bases removed from V and 9 bases from J, the gap between germline ends came to 6 bases. This CDR3 has 12 amino acids. CDR3 nucleotide sequence: TGTGCCAGCAGTTTCGCGGGTTCACCCCTCCACTTT. This translates into CASSFAGSPLHF.

The chain is built from TRBV2 and TRBJ1-2; TRBD1 aligns across 7 bases. Trimming took 6 bases from V and 0 from J; bases not matched to a gene: 7. The CDR3 spans 15 residues. The germline V gene has CDR1 SNHLY and CDR2 FYNNEI. CDR3 sequence (DNA): TGTGCCAGCAGCCTAGGGGACAGCCCTAACTATGGCTACACCTTC. Amino acid sequence: CASSLGDSPNYGYTF.

The rearrangement links TRBV10-3 to TRBJ2-3; D unresolved. The CDR3 is 14 amino acids. V was cut by 10 bases and J by 4 bases, with 18 bases left in between. Germline-derived CDR1 and CDR2 are ENHRY and SYGVKD. CDR3 bases: TGTGCCAGCCTTGGCGCAGAGGCGGCAGATACGCAGTATTTT. Encoded protein: CASLGAEAADTQYF.

The chain has TRBV4-1 and TRBJ1-2; no clear D gene. This CDR3 comprises 13 residues. The V end lost 6 bases, the J end lost 4 bases, and 12 bases lay between the germline ends. Germline values: CDR1 MGHRA, CDR2 YSYEKL. In DNA form, the CDR3 reads TGCGCCAGCAGAAGCCCTACGAGCTATGGCTACACCTTC. Residues: CASRSPTSYGYTF.

The chain recombines TRBV19 with TRBJ1-3; D ambiguous. V was clipped by 6 bases and J by 0 bases, with 9 bases between them. CDR3 length: 14 amino acids. CDR1 and CDR2 from the germline V gene are LNHDA and SQIVND (reference sequence). The CDR3 here is CASSPVPSGNTIYF. The CDR3 coding sequence is TGTGCCAGTAGCCCAGTACCCTCTGGAAACACCATATATTTT.

The rearrangement uses TRBV6-5 and TRBJ1-6, with D possibly TRBD1 on 6 matching bases. This CDR3 spans 15 amino acids. The germline V gene has CDR1 MNHEY and CDR2 SVGAGI. The ends were cut back, 7 bases at V and 5 bases at J, with 15 bases in the middle. The CDR3 protein is CASKPPQGDNSPLHF. For the CDR3, the DNA is TGTGCCAGCAAGCCCCCACAGGGAGATAATTCACCCCTCCACTTT.

The V and J genes are TRBV2 and TRBJ1-1, with a weak D call TRBD1 (6 bases). CDR1 and CDR2 from the germline V gene are SNHLY and FYNNEI. V lost 6 bases and J 1 base, leaving 12 bases between the germline ends. CDR3 length: 14 residues. The DNA for the CDR3 is TGTGCCAGCAGCTTTGGGGGGGCGAACACTGAAGCTTTCTTT. Translating it yields CASSFGGANTEAFF.

V gene TRBV29-1 combines with J gene TRBJ1-1, with a weak D call TRBD1 (6 bases). The CDR3 runs to 12 residues. Trimming took 6 bases from V and 3 from J, leaving 11 bases between them. Looked up from germline, CDR1 is SQVTM and CDR2 is ANQGSEA. CDR3 protein: CSVSRQDTEAFF. The CDR3 DNA follows: TGCAGCGTATCACGACAGGACACTGAAGCTTTCTTT.

This clone is a singleton in its sample. V is TRBV2 and J is TRBJ1-6; D may be TRBD1 (6 bases). Germline assignment: CDR1 SNHLY and CDR2 FYNNEI. Deletions cut 2 bases from V and 0 bases from J, with 14 bases between. CDR3 length equals 18 residues. In DNA, the CDR3 is TGTGCCAGCAGTGAACCCTTGAGGGGGAGCTCCTATAATTCACCCCTCCACTTT. Protein product: CASSEPLRGSSYNSPLHF.

This chain links TRBV7-7 with TRBJ2-7; 10 bases map to TRBD1. Germline V lookup: CDR1 SSHAT, CDR2 FNYEAQ (reference sequence). V shed 3 bases and J 5 bases; nucleotides not matched to a gene: 4. The CDR3 has 14 residues. The DNA of the CDR3 is TGTGCCAGCAGCTTGACAGGGGGCTTCGACGAGCAGTACTTC. It is translated as CASSLTGGFDEQYF.

This chain links TRBV7-8 with TRBJ1-2; 7 nucleotides line up with TRBD1. This CDR3 spans 16 amino acids. The J segment lost 4 bases and the V segment lost 1 base, leaving 9 bases of the junction unmatched. Germline V gene lookup returns CDR1 SGHVS and CDR2 FQNEAQ. CDR3 region: CASSLGSLDRFYGYTF. For the CDR3, the DNA is TGTGCCAGCAGCTTAGGAAGCTTGGACAGGTTCTATGGCTACACCTTC.

The V and J genes are TRBV4-3 and TRBJ1-1, with 9 bases fitting TRBD1. Germline CDR1 LGHNA, CDR2 YSLEER. Trimming took 5 bases from V and 7 from J; bases not matched to a gene: 5. The CDR3 length is 13 residues. The CDR3 reads CASSAQGAGEAFF. CDR3 nucleotide sequence: TGCGCCAGCAGCGCACAGGGGGCAGGTGAAGCTTTCTTT.

V is TRBV24-1 and J is TRBJ2-2; 10 bases match TRBD2. The ends lost 3 bases at V and 2 bases at J; junction bases unmatched: 5. The CDR3 runs 17 residues. Germline V gene sequence: CDR1 KGHDR, CDR2 SFDVKD. As DNA, the CDR3 is TGTGCCACCAGTGATCTGGGGACTAGCGTTAACACCGGGGAGCTGTTTTTT. Translation: CATSDLGTSVNTGELFF.

This clone turned up a few times. The CDR3 nucleotides are TGTGCCAGCAGCCCAACCCGGGTACAAGAGACCCAGTACTTC. Encoded protein: CASSPTRVQETQYF. The V gene is TRBV7-8, the J gene TRBJ2-5; D gene ambiguous. The CDR3 spans 14 residues. Trimming took 5 bases from V and 2 from J, leaving 12 bases between them. CDR1 and CDR2 (germline): SGHVS, FQNEAQ.

The rearrangement joins TRBV4-3 to TRBJ1-1, with D unclear. V gave up 0 bases and J gave up 7 bases, with 9 bases separating them. Germline-derived CDR1 and CDR2 are LGHNA and YSLEER. The CDR3 is 13 residues long. CDR3 sequence reads: CASSQETGFEAFF. In DNA form, the CDR3 reads TGCGCCAGCAGCCAAGAGACGGGGTTTGAAGCTTTCTTT.